This entry is about one T cell receptor (beta chain). These data are taken from a study of blood T cell repertoires in COVID-19. Across the study: Nucleic acid was either cDNA or gDNA, and it came from T cells, B-cell-depleted T cells, or PBMCs.

Each participant's cohort was designated according to participant-reported clinical history. Only in-frame clones appear in the TCRdb table, and some are missing; sequencing was by immunoSEQ multiplex PCR. Altogether about 280,000 clones are present, about 91% being singletons, with the ten largest covering approximately 3%. The CDR3 extends over 13 amino acids. Trimming stripped 4 bases from V and 2 bases from J, with 12 bases between. Germline V gene data show CDR1 as SQVTM and CDR2 as ANQGSEA. The source is a man between 35 and 55 years old who had been exposed to COVID-19. The sample comprised PBMCs or T cells enriched from blood (not recorded which). This chain uses TRBV29-1 with TRBJ2-7; the D gene is possibly TRBD1 (5 bases). The DNA of the CDR3 is TGCAGCGTTGCCTTGGCAGGGCCCTACGAGCAGTACTTC. Protein sequence: CSVALAGPYEQYF.